What follows describes a single T cell receptor (beta chain). This CDR3 contains 15 residues. V trimming: 4 bases; J trimming: 5 bases; junction bases outside the gene matches: 10. The germline V gene encodes CDR1 SGDLS and CDR2 YYNGEE. The data were taken from a study of blood T cell repertoires in COVID-19. As for the study in general: Some COVID-19 samples were acute and others convalescent; all came from the United States, Italy and Spain.

Assay used: immunoSEQ multiplex PCR; TCRdb lists only in-frame clones, some missing. Among about 140,000 clones listed, under 90% were seen once. The source material was peripheral blood. The TCR comes from a human donor in a cohort sampled during active COVID-19. The chain links TRBV9 to TRBJ2-3; 7 bases fit TRBD2. The CDR3 sequence: CASSPLAGGKDTQYF. The CDR3 region has the DNA TGTGCCAGCAGCCCATTAGCGGGCGGGAAAGATACGCAGTATTTT.